Presented here are 22 T cell receptor beta chains from one specimen sequenced in a study of T cells in Graves' hyperthyroidism and ophthalmopathy. There were TCR beta CDR3 regions amplified from RNA transcripts. The HTBI primer set served for first-round RT-PCR of the TCR CDR3. TCRdb passed the multiplex PCR reads through MiXCR, listing each CDR3 protein once. The sample consists of 550,000 to 650,000 distinct CDR3 sequences, approximately 14% of them appearing once. Sequenced: blood. All receptors derive from a woman younger than 45 with Graves' hyperthyroidism that later progressed to Graves' ophthalmopathy.

This clonotype was seen a handful of times. This chain uses TRBV4-1 with TRBJ1-2, with D tentatively TRBD1 (6 bases). The length of the CDR3 is 16 residues. Germline lookup yields CDR1 MGHRA and CDR2 YSYEKL. V lost 4 bases and J lost 2, with 17 bases in between. The chain's CDR3 is CASSPLFRTANYGYTF. CDR3 in DNA: TGCGCCAGCAGCCCACTGTTTAGGACAGCGAACTATGGCTACACCTTC.

There are many counts of this clonotype. This sequence joins TRBV20-1 and TRBJ2-3; the D is unclear. The length of the CDR3 is 12 residues. V was cut by 6 bases and J by 4 bases, with 11 bases left in between. Germline loops: CDR1 DFQATT, CDR2 SNEGSKA (reference sequence). CDR3 in amino acids: CSAPMSSDTQYF. The CDR3 DNA reads TGCAGTGCGCCCATGAGTTCAGATACGCAGTATTTT.

The sample holds a few counts of this clonotype. This rearrangement joins TRBV4-1 to TRBJ2-7; tentatively, D is TRBD1 (5 bases). In germline, CDR1 is MGHRA, CDR2 YSYEKL. CDR3 size: 13 residues. With 5 bases removed from V and 3 bases from J, the gap between germline ends came to 11 bases. CDR3 protein: CASSSDRHYEQYF. CDR3 coding DNA: TGCGCCAGCAGCTCCGACAGACACTACGAGCAGTACTTC.

This clonotype was found many times. The rearrangement links TRBV20-1 to TRBJ2-7; 11 positions match TRBD1. Germline loops: CDR1 DFQATT, CDR2 SNEGSKA (reference sequence). V dropped 4 bases and J dropped 4; count of bases not matched to a gene: 6. The CDR3 totals 14 residues. The CDR3 is CSAIGTGGGYEQYF. The CDR3 DNA sequence: TGCAGTGCTATCGGGACAGGGGGTGGATACGAGCAGTACTTC.

The chain joins TRBV2 to TRBJ2-5; D remains unclear. Germline V gene data show CDR1 as SNHLY and CDR2 as FYNNEI. V was shortened by 5 bases and J by 2 bases, with 18 bases between the two germline ends. The CDR3 length is 16 residues. The CDR3 DNA sequence: TGTGCCAGCAGTCCATCACTGCAGCCGATGCAAGAGACCCAGTACTTC. Translated, it gives CASSPSLQPMQETQYF.

CDR3 region: CSVPGRGSQPQHF. The CDR3 DNA is TGCAGTGTACCTGGGCGGGGAAGTCAGCCCCAGCATTTT. V usage is TRBV20-1 and J usage is TRBJ1-5, with D uncertain. The V gene lost 7 bases and the J gene lost 6 bases, with 16 bases spanning the gap. Germline V gene sequence: CDR1 DFQATT, CDR2 SNEGSKA (reference sequence). The CDR3 consists of 13 residues.

This clonotype was seen many times. This chain uses TRBV7-2 with TRBJ2-2, with TRBD2 identical over 7 bases. This CDR3 has 16 amino acids. Trimming cost V 7 bases and J 0 bases; bases outside gene matches: 8. Germline V lookup: CDR1 SGHTA, CDR2 FQGNSA. In DNA form, the CDR3 reads TGTGCCAGCAAGTTAGGCAGCGGGGCGAACACCGGGGAGCTGTTTTTT. Translation: CASKLGSGANTGELFF.

There are many counts of this clonotype. The chain is built from TRBV29-1 and TRBJ2-7, with TRBD1 matching 7 bases. V lost 4 bases and J lost 3; bases outside the gene matches: 3. The CDR3 runs to 12 residues. CDR1 and CDR2 from the germline V gene are SQVTM and ANQGSEA. Here the CDR3 reads CSVGQGSYEQYF. CDR3 sequence (DNA): TGCAGCGTTGGACAGGGAAGCTACGAGCAGTACTTC.

The chain employs TRBV9 and TRBJ2-7; 9 nucleotides align to TRBD1. Germline CDR1 SGDLS, CDR2 YYNGEE. The ends lost 4 bases at V and 3 bases at J; junction bases unmatched: 8. CDR3 length equals 15 residues. The CDR3 here is CASSLRQGVNYEQYF. DNA for the CDR3: TGTGCCAGCAGCTTGAGACAGGGGGTAAACTACGAGCAGTACTTC.

This chain links TRBV9 with TRBJ2-5; TRBD2 is a possible D gene (6 bases). The CDR3 totals 15 residues. In germline, CDR1 is SGDLS, CDR2 YYNGEE. Trimming took off 0 bases at V and 4 bases at J, with 13 bases between the two ends. CDR3 nucleotides: TGTGCCAGCAGCGTAGCCACCGGGAGACCAGAGACCCAGTACTTC. It encodes CASSVATGRPETQYF.

This clonotype was picked up many times. The J gene is TRBJ2-5, the V gene TRBV27; D gene uncertain. Germline V gene sequence: CDR1 MNHEY, CDR2 SMNVEV (reference sequence). V dropped 3 bases and J dropped 5 bases, with 10 bases sitting between them. The CDR3 contains 13 residues. This chain's CDR3 is CASSLKPFETQYF. Written as DNA, the CDR3 is TGTGCCAGCAGTTTGAAACCGTTTGAGACCCAGTACTTC.

This clonotype was seen at least ten times. J is TRBJ2-7 and V is TRBV28; 10 bases are shared with TRBD1. The CDR3 loop spans 15 amino acids. The V segment lost 5 bases and the J segment 5 bases; nucleotides outside the gene matches: 9. From germline, CDR1 is MDHEN and CDR2 SYDVKM. CDR3 loop: CASSPSDRGLNEQYF. CDR3 DNA sequence: TGTGCCAGCAGTCCCTCCGACAGGGGGCTTAACGAGCAGTACTTC.

This clonotype was counted at least ten times. The chain uses TRBV28 and TRBJ1-2; perhaps TRBD1 as D (5 bases). V lost 8 bases and J lost 7, with 26 bases in between. The CDR3 runs 16 residues. From germline, CDR1 is MDHEN and CDR2 SYDVKM. Written as DNA, the CDR3 is TGTGCCAGCCTCACGGATTGGGGGGATGAACGCGCTGGCTACACCTTC. Amino acids: CASLTDWGDERAGYTF.

This clonotype was counted at least ten times. This chain links TRBV28 with TRBJ1-5; maybe TRBD1 (6 bases). Trimming shortened V by 7 bases and J by 8 bases, and 12 bases separated the two germline ends. Germline CDR1 reads MDHEN; CDR2 reads SYDVKM. The CDR3 sequence is 12 residues long. The CDR3 sequence: CASTFPGEPQHF. In DNA, the CDR3 is TGTGCCAGCACCTTTCCAGGGGAGCCCCAGCATTTT.

At least ten counts were recorded for this clonotype. The chain has TRBV28 and TRBJ1-6, with D possibly being TRBD1 (5 bases). The CDR3 spans 15 residues. In germline, CDR1 is MDHEN, CDR2 SYDVKM. V was cut by 5 bases and J by 10 bases, with 18 bases left in between. The CDR3 region is CASSGHPTASSPLHF. CDR3 bases: TGTGCCAGCAGTGGTCACCCGACAGCCAGCTCACCCCTCCACTTT.

At least ten counts were recorded for this clonotype. The V gene is TRBV12-3 or TRBV12-4, the J gene TRBJ1-1; D perhaps matches TRBD1 (5 bases). This CDR3 spans 13 amino acids. Trimming removed 5 bases at V and 10 bases at J, with 17 bases between. The chain's CDR3 is CASSPRGGERAFF. In DNA form, the CDR3 reads TGTGCCAGCAGTCCCCGGGGGGGGGAGAGAGCTTTCTTT.

This chain uses TRBV19 with TRBJ1-5; 9 positions agree with TRBD1. Germline V gene sequence: CDR1 LNHDA, CDR2 SQIVND (reference sequence). The CDR3 runs 15 residues. V gave up 5 bases and J gave up 3 bases; unmatched junction bases: 5. CDR3 region: CASSPGQGDNQPQHF. DNA of the CDR3: TGTGCCAGTAGTCCGGGACAGGGAGACAATCAGCCCCAGCATTTT.

The rearrangement joins TRBV6-2 or TRBV6-3 to TRBJ2-7; D is uncertain. Gene TRBJ2-1 matches the end of the DNA better, so the J call may be wrong. This CDR3 has 13 amino acids. CDR1 is MNHEY and CDR2 is SVGEGT in the germline V gene. The CDR3 coding sequence is TGTGCCAGCAGAGAGCCCCTTCCCGGCGAGCAGTTCTTC. Amino acid sequence: CASREPLPGEQFF.

This clonotype has ten or more counts. The chain joins TRBV20-1 to TRBJ2-1; weak D call: TRBD2 (6 bases). CDR1 is DFQATT, CDR2 SNEGSKA, per germline (reference sequence). V was trimmed by 6 bases and J by 0 bases, leaving 18 bases between them. This CDR3 comprises 16 residues. CDR3: CSAGGPSSRSYNEQFF. Written as DNA, the CDR3 is TGCAGTGCCGGAGGGCCCTCTAGCCGCTCCTACAATGAGCAGTTCTTC.

This clonotype was recorded at least ten times. This chain joins TRBV30 and TRBJ1-1; D unclear. Trimming took 4 bases from V and 5 from J, leaving 14 bases between them. CDR1 GTSNPN and CDR2 SVGIG come from the germline V gene (reference sequence). There are 13 residues in the CDR3. CDR3 DNA: TGTGCCTGGACCCGAGGGCTGGGGACTGAAGCTTTCTTT. This codes for CAWTRGLGTEAFF.

This clonotype was counted ten times or more. V is TRBV30 and J is TRBJ1-1, with TRBD1 matching over 7 bases. With V trimmed by 4 bases and J by 3 bases, 8 bases remained unmatched. The CDR3 has 14 amino acids. Looked up from germline, CDR1 is GTSNPN and CDR2 is SVGIG (reference sequence). In DNA, the CDR3 is TGTGCCTGGAACAAGAGACAGGGTCACACTGAAGCTTTCTTT. Translated, it gives CAWNKRQGHTEAFF.

The chain carries TRBV9 and TRBJ2-3, with TRBD1 matching 7 bases. The junction had 10 bases not matched to a gene; V was cut back by 0 bases and J by 0 bases. Germline CDR1 reads SGDLS; CDR2 reads YYNGEE. This CDR3 is 18 amino acids long. The CDR3 sequence is CASSVGGQYYSSTDTQYF. The CDR3 DNA sequence: TGTGCCAGCAGCGTAGGGGGACAGTATTACTCTAGCACAGATACGCAGTATTTT.